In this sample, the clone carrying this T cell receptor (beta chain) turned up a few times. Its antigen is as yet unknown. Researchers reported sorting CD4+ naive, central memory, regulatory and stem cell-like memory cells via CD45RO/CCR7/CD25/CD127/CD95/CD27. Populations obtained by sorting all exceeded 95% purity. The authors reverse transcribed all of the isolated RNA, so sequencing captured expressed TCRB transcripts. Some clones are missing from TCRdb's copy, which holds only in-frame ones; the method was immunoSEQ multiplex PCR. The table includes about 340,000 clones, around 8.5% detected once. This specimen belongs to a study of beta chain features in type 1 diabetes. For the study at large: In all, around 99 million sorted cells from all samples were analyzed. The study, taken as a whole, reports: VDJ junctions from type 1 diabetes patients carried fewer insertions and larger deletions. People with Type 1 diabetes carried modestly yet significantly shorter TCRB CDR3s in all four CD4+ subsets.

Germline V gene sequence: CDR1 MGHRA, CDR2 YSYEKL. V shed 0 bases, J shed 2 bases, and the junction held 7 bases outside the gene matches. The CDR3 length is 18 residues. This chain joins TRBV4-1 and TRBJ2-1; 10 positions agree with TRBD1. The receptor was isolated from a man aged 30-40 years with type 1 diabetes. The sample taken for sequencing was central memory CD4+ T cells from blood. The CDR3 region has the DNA TGCGCCAGCAGCCAAGAGGGGTCGACAGGGGGCACCTACAATGAGCAGTTCTTC. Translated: CASSQEGSTGGTYNEQFF.